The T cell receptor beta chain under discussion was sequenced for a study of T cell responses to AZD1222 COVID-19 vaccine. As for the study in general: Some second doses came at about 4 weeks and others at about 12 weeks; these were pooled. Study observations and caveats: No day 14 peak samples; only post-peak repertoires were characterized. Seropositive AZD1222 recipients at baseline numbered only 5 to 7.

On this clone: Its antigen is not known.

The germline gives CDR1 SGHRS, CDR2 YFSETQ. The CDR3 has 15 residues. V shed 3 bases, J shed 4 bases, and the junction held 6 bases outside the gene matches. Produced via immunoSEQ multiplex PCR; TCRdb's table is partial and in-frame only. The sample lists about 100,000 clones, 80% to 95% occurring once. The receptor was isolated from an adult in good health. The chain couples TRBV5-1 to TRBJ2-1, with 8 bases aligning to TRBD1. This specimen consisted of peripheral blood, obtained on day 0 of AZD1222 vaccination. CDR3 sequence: CASSSGTGLYNEQFF. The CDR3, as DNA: TGCGCCAGCAGCTCCGGGACAGGTTTGTACAATGAGCAGTTCTTC.